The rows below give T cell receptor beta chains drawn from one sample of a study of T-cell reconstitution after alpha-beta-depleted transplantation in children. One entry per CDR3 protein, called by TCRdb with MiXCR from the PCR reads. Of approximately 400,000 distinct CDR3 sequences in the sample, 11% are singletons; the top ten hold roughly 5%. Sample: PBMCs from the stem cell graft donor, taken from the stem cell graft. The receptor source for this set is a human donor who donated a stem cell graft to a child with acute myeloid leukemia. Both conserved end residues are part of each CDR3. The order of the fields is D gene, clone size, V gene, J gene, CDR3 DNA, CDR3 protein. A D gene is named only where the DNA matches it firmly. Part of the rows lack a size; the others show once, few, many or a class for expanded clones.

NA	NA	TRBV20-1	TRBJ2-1	TGCAGTGCCCCGAGCTTCGGGAGACCCTACAATGAGCAGTTCTTC	CSAPSFGRPYNEQFF
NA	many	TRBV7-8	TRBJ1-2	TGTGCCAGCAGCCGTTTAGAGGGCTATGGCTACACCTTC	CASSRLEGYGYTF
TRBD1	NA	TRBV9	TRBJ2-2	TGTGCCAGCAGCGGACGGGACAGCCTAAACACCGGGGAGCTGTTTTTT	CASSGRDSLNTGELFF
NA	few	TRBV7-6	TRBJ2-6	TGTGCCAGCAGCTCCCGCCCCTCTGGGGCCAACGTCCTGACTTTC	CASSSRPSGANVLTF
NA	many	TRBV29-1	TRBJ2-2	TGCAGCGGCGGGGACAGATACACCGGGGAGCTGTTTTTT	CSGGDRYTGELFF
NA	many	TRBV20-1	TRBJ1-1	TGCAGTGCTTCAATGAACACTGAAGCTTTCTTT	CSASMNTEAFF
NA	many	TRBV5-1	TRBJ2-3	TGCGCCAGCAGCTCTAGCACAGATACGCAGTATTTT	CASSSSTDTQYF
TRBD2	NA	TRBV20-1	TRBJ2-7	TGCAGTGCTAGAGGGGCGGGGGCTAGCGGGAGGTACGAGCAGTACTTC	CSARGAGASGRYEQYF
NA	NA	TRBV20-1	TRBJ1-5	TGCAGTGCTAGACGTTACGGGACGGACAATCAGCCCCAGCATTTT	CSARRYGTDNQPQHF
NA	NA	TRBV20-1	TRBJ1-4	TGCAGTGCTAGGGCGGGGGGGGTTAATGAAAAACTGTTTTTT	CSARAGGVNEKLFF
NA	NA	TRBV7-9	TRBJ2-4	TGTGCCAGCAGCCCGTTCAGGGGCTGGGGAGAAAACATTCAGTACTTC	CASSPFRGWGENIQYF
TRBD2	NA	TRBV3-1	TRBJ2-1	TGTGCCAGCAGCCAAGCACTAGCGGGAGGGCGCAACAATGAGCAGTTCTTC	CASSQALAGGRNNEQFF
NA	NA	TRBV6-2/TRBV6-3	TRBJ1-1	TGTGCCAGCTCCTTATCAGGAAGCGGGTACACTGAAGCTTTCTTT	CASSLSGSGYTEAFF
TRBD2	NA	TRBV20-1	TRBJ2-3	TGCAGTGCTTCCCCAGCGGGAGGCAGCACAGATACGCAGTATTTT	CSASPAGGSTDTQYF
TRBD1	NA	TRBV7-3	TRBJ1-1	TGTGCCAGCAGCTACCTCGGGACAGGCACTGAAGCTTTCTTT	CASSYLGTGTEAFF
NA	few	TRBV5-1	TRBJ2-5	TGCGCCAGCAGCTCACCGGGTGGGACCCAGTACTTC	CASSSPGGTQYF
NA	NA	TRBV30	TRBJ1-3	TGTGCCTGGAGTGTATCCATGTCTGGTCCTGGAAACACCATATATTTT	CAWSVSMSGPGNTIYF
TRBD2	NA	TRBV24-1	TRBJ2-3	TGTGCCACTACTAGCGGAGCCCGGCCAGATACGCAGTATTTT	CATTSGARPDTQYF
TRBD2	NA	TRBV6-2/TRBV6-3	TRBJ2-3	TGTGCCAGCAGCCCCCCCCGTAGCGGGAGCAGAACGCAGTATTTT	CASSPPRSGSRTQYF
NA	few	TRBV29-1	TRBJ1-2	TGCAGCGTCGGGGCGGGGGCGGATGGCTACACCTTC	CSVGAGADGYTF
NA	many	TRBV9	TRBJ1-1	TGTGCCAGCAGCGGCAGGGAGGGGTACACTGAAGCTTTCTTT	CASSGREGYTEAFF
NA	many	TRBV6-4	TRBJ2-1	TGTGCCAGCAGTGAGGGACCAAACAATGAGCAGTTCTTC	CASSEGPNNEQFF
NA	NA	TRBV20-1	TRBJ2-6	TGCAGTGCTCAAGGACCGTTCTCTGGGGCCAACGTCCTGACTTTC	CSAQGPFSGANVLTF
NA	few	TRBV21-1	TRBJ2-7	TGTGCCAGCAGCACGGTTTTTGAAACCCGGGGGGAGCAGTACTTC	CASSTVFETRGEQYF
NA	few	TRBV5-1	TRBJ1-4	TGCGCCAGCAGCCTTCGGGTGGGGGCAACTAATGAAAAACTGTTTTTT	CASSLRVGATNEKLFF
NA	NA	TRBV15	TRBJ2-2	TGTGCCACCAGCAGAGAGGGGCGGAACACCGGGGAGCTGTTTTTT	CATSREGRNTGELFF
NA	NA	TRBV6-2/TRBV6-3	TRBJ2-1	TGTGCCAGCAGTCCACTTTTCGTTGAGACAGGCTCCTACAATGAGCAGTTCTTC	CASSPLFVETGSYNEQFF
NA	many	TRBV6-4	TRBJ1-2	TGTGCCAGCAGTGACGGGAGCTATGGCTACACCTTC	CASSDGSYGYTF
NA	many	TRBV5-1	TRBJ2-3	TGCGCCAGCAGCTTGGCAGGGATAGGAGCAGATACGCAGTATTTT	CASSLAGIGADTQYF